The 20 T cell receptor beta chains below were found in one sample sequenced in a study of blood T cell repertoires in COVID-19 (TCRdb year 2020). Libraries were made using the immunoSEQ multiplex PCR assay. The table comes from immuneACCESS by way of TCRdb, which keeps in-frame sequences with V and J called. Part of the clones is missing from these tables; in studies checked, under half for an unresolved V gene and the rest for unknown reasons. For this sample the table gives around 200,000 clones, of which about 86% were detected only once. Approximately 6.2% of the sample goes to the ten largest clones. The sample comprised peripheral blood. Receptors originate from a man in his fifties or sixties who had recovered from COVID-19.

This sequence joins TRBV21-1 and TRBJ2-2; the D call TRBD2 from the table was never checked on the DNA. TRBV21-1 is marked as a pseudogene. This CDR3 region has 19 residues. The CDR3 spells CASSKGTGGEFDRPGELFF. The CDR3, as DNA: TGTGCCAGCAGCAAAGGCACGGGAGGGGAATTTGACCGGCCCGGGGAGCTGTTTTTT.

The V and J genes are TRBV7-2 and TRBJ2-7, with 9 bases that match TRBD2. V gave up 2 bases and J gave up 7 bases; unmatched junction bases: 9. This CDR3 region has 15 residues. Germline V CDR1 and CDR2: SGHTA, FQGNSA. CDR3 coding DNA: TGTGCCAGCAGCTTAATGGCTAGCGGGGCGCAAGAGCAGTACTTC. This gives the protein CASSLMASGAQEQYF. Variable domain in full (rest from reference TRBV7-2 and TRBJ2-7): GAGVSQSPSNKVTEKGKDVELRCDPISGHTALYWYRQSLGQGLEFLIYFQGNSAPDKSGLPSDRFSAERTGGSVSTLTIQRTQQEDSAVYLCASSLMASGAQEQYFGPGTRLTVT.

This clone is a singleton in its sample. V and J are TRBV18 and TRBJ1-1, with TRBD1 matching over 10 bases. The germline V gene has CDR1 KGHSH and CDR2 LQKENI. The V segment lost 6 bases and the J segment 0 bases; nucleotides outside the gene matches: 7. The CDR3 has 16 residues. The CDR3 DNA follows: TGTGCCAGCTCCCCGGGGACAGGGGAGCTGAACACTGAAGCTTTCTTT. Translating gives CASSPGTGELNTEAFF.

The chain joins TRBV28 to TRBJ2-1; tentatively, D is TRBD1 (5 bases). CDR1 and CDR2 from the germline V gene are MDHEN and SYDVKM. This CDR3 comprises 14 residues. The V end lost 5 bases, the J end lost 6 bases, and 14 bases lay between the germline ends. The CDR3 nucleotides are TGTGCCAGCAGTACCCCAGGGTGGGGCAATGAGCAGTTCTTC. Encoded protein: CASSTPGWGNEQFF. The entire variable domain, with the rest obtained from reference TRBV28 and TRBJ2-1, is as follows: DVKVTQSSRYLVKRTGEKVFLECVQDMDHENMFWYRQDPGLGLRLIYFSYDVKMKEKGDIPEGYSVSREKKERFSLILESASTNQTSMYLCASSTPGWGNEQFFGPGTRLTVL.

The chain recombines TRBV7-2 with TRBJ2-7, with 7 bases fitting TRBD2. Germline CDR1 SGHTA, CDR2 FQGNSA. The CDR3 length is 13 residues. Trimming at V came to 8 bases and at J to 6 bases, leaving 10 bases not matched to a gene. The CDR3 DNA reads as TGTGCCAGCGGGTGGACTAGTGGCGGCGAGCAGTACTTC. This gives the protein CASGWTSGGEQYF.

The chain uses TRBV2 and TRBJ1-2; D perhaps matches TRBD1 (5 bases). Trimming cost V 4 bases and J 2 bases, with 11 bases left between them. This CDR3 is 14 amino acids long. Germline assignment: CDR1 SNHLY and CDR2 FYNNEI. The CDR3 sequence is CASSASGPNYGYTF. CDR3 DNA: TGTGCCAGCAGTGCGTCAGGGCCGAACTATGGCTACACCTTC.

This clone was seen more than once but under ten times. This chain connects TRBV7-9 to TRBJ1-2; tentative D call: TRBD1 (6 bases). Trimming left V 1 base short and J 8 bases short, with 11 bases between. The CDR3 is made up of 13 amino acids. Germline V gene sequence: CDR1 SEHNR, CDR2 FQNEAQ (reference sequence). CDR3 sequence: CASSLEQGNGYTF. In DNA, the CDR3 is TGTGCCAGCAGCTTAGAACAGGGAAACGGCTACACCTTC. The full variable domain, its missing parts supplied by reference TRBV7-9 and TRBJ1-2, is DTGVSQNPRHKITKRGQNVTFRCDPISEHNRLYWYRQTLGQGPEFLTYFQNEAQLEKSRLLSDRFSAERPKGSFSTLEIQRTEQGDSAMYLCASSLEQGNGYTFGSGTRLTVV.

The rearrangement uses TRBV27 and TRBJ2-4; tentative D call: TRBD1 (6 bases). V lost 5 bases and J lost 1, with 18 bases in between. The CDR3 runs to 17 residues. CDR1 is MNHEY, CDR2 SMNVEV, per germline (reference sequence). CDR3 bases: TGTGCCAGCAGTGACCCCCCAGGGGTTGGGGCCAAAAACATTCAGTACTTC. Residues: CASSDPPGVGAKNIQYF.

A single count supports this clone. This rearrangement joins TRBV11-2 to TRBJ2-7; possible D gene TRBD2, 6 bases. V lost 1 base and J lost 2, with 6 bases in between. Germline CDR1 SGHAT, CDR2 FQNNGV. The CDR3 has 13 residues. The CDR3 loop is CASSLAGAYEQYF. CDR3 bases: TGTGCCAGCAGCTTAGCGGGAGCCTACGAGCAGTACTTC.

At least ten counts were recorded for this clone. V and J are TRBV3-1 (or the pseudogene TRBV3-2) and TRBJ1-5, with a possible D match to TRBD1 (5 bases). V was trimmed by 0 bases and J by 7 bases, leaving 13 bases between them. This CDR3 is built from 15 residues. Germline V lookup: CDR1 LGHDT, CDR2 YNNKEL (reference sequence). The CDR3 DNA sequence: TGTGCCAGCAGCCAAGATACAGGTTCTCGACAGCCCCAGCATTTT. Amino acid sequence: CASSQDTGSRQPQHF.

The rearrangement joins TRBV28 to TRBJ1-4; 12 positions agree with TRBD1. Germline CDR1 MDHEN, CDR2 SYDVKM. The junction had 4 bases not matched to a gene; V was cut back by 8 bases and J by 3 bases. The CDR3 has 15 amino acids. CDR3 in amino acids: CASSGQGAANEKLFF. CDR3 coding DNA: TGTGCCAGCTCGGGACAGGGGGCCGCTAATGAAAAACTGTTTTTT. Looking up the rest from reference TRBV28 and TRBJ1-4 gives the full variable domain: DVKVTQSSRYLVKRTGEKVFLECVQDMDHENMFWYRQDPGLGLRLIYFSYDVKMKEKGDIPEGYSVSREKKERFSLILESASTNQTSMYLCASSGQGAANEKLFFGSGTQLSVL.

The rearrangement uses TRBV3-1 (or the pseudogene TRBV3-2) and TRBJ1-1; a possible D gene is TRBD1 (6 bases). The CDR3 runs 14 residues. The ends were cut back, 2 bases at V and 1 base at J, with 8 bases in the middle. CDR1 is LGHDT and CDR2 is YNNKEL in the germline V gene (reference sequence). Here the CDR3 DNA reads TGTGCCAGCAGCCAACAGGACAGGAACACTGAAGCTTTCTTT. Protein product: CASSQQDRNTEAFF.

The rearrangement joins TRBV7-9 to TRBJ1-6; D is unresolved. The CDR3 has 15 residues. Germline CDR1 SEHNR, CDR2 FQNEAQ (reference sequence). V was cut by 2 bases and J by 3 bases, with 8 bases left in between. This chain's CDR3 is CASSLREVYNSPLHF. CDR3 nucleotides: TGTGCCAGCAGCTTAAGGGAGGTCTATAATTCACCCCTCCACTTT.

This chain uses TRBV5-1 with TRBJ2-7, with TRBD2 matching over 8 bases. With V trimmed by 4 bases and J by 6 bases, 12 bases remained unmatched. This CDR3 has 15 amino acids. Germline V gene sequence: CDR1 SGHRS, CDR2 YFSETQ. The CDR3 is CASSGPGLELREQYF. The CDR3 DNA follows: TGCGCCAGCAGCGGGCCGGGACTAGAGTTGCGCGAGCAGTACTTC.

V and J are TRBV27 and TRBJ2-7, with 8 positions matching TRBD2. With 7 bases clipped from V and 1 base from J, the junction kept 6 bases outside the gene matches. This CDR3 is built from 14 residues. CDR1 and CDR2 from the germline V gene are MNHEY and SMNVEV (reference sequence). The CDR3, as DNA: TGTGCCAGCAACCCGGGCGGGAGGTCCTACGAGCAGTACTTC. Translated, it gives CASNPGGRSYEQYF.

This clone was recorded only once. CDR3: CASTLGSGGYTF. The CDR3 DNA sequence: TGTGCCAGCACCCTCGGGTCGGGAGGCTACACCTTC. This chain joins TRBV6-5 and TRBJ1-2, with D unclear. The CDR3 sequence is 12 residues long. In germline, CDR1 is MNHEY, CDR2 SVGAGI. The germline V and J ends were trimmed by 7 bases and 8 bases, with 14 bases remaining between them.

This rearrangement joins TRBV5-6 to TRBJ2-7; TRBD1 aligns across 9 bases. J was trimmed by 3 bases and V by 4 bases; bases with no gene match: 5. Germline values: CDR1 SGHDT, CDR2 YYEEEE. The CDR3 runs to 14 residues. The CDR3 protein is CASSRGTGNYEQYF. CDR3 coding DNA: TGTGCCAGCAGCCGAGGGACAGGGAACTACGAGCAGTACTTC.

The table lists this clone with a count of one. The rearrangement links TRBV5-6 to TRBJ1-2; TRBD1 matches at 10 bases. The length of the CDR3 is 15 residues. V was clipped by 0 bases and J by 5 bases; unmatched bases: 4. CDR1 and CDR2 (germline): SGHDT, YYEEEE. The CDR3 here is CASSLGDRGLYGYTF. CDR3 nucleotides: TGTGCCAGCAGCTTGGGAGACAGGGGGCTATATGGCTACACCTTC.

V and J are TRBV5-4 and TRBJ2-5; D perhaps matches TRBD2 (6 bases). The V gene's germline CDR1 is SGHNT and CDR2 YYREEE (reference sequence). The CDR3 spans 14 residues. V lost 4 bases and J 5 bases, leaving 15 bases between the germline ends. CDR3 loop: CASSGDDRGETQYF. For the CDR3, the DNA is TGTGCCAGCAGCGGGGACGACCGGGGGGAGACCCAGTACTTC.

This chain links TRBV7-2 with TRBJ2-5; the D gene is possibly TRBD1 (5 bases). Germline V lookup: CDR1 SGHTA, CDR2 FQGNSA. The CDR3 sequence is 15 residues long. Trimming took off 4 bases at V and 0 bases at J, with 12 bases between the two ends. The CDR3 nucleotides are TGTGCCAGCAGCTCCCGCGACAGATACCAAGAGACCCAGTACTTC. It translates to CASSSRDRYQETQYF.